This paragraph reports one T cell receptor (beta chain). This sample was taken from a study of control samples from healthy donors and cancer patients. Libraries were prepared by immunoSEQ multiplex PCR; TCRdb keeps only in-frame clonotypes and omits some of them. This sample's table reports about 210,000 clones. There are 15 residues in the CDR3. V was cut by 6 bases and J by 8 bases, with 20 bases left in between. Germline-derived CDR1 and CDR2 are SGHRS and YFSETQ. The clonotype comes from a woman aged 25 to 39 in good health. The source material was blood. The gene calls are TRBV5-1 and TRBJ1-4; unclear D gene. The CDR3 loop reads CASTLVGGREEKLFF. CDR3 in DNA: TGCGCCAGCACCTTAGTGGGAGGGAGAGAGGAAAAACTGTTTTTT.